Presented here are 28 T cell receptor beta chains from one specimen sequenced in a study of cytomegalovirus exposure and HLA in healthy donors. The study ran its PCR with 60 Vbeta and 13 Jbeta primers. Some clones are missing from TCRdb's copy, which holds only in-frame ones; the method was immunoSEQ multiplex PCR. The sample includes 250,000 to 350,000 clones, roughly 89% of them seen just once. The material sequenced was PBMCs. The receptors were sampled from a man aged 35-49 years in good health and CMV-seropositive.

J is TRBJ1-5 and V is TRBV28; 9 bases are a match to TRBD1. The CDR3 extends over 18 amino acids. V lost 3 bases and J lost 2; bases outside the gene matches: 11. Germline V CDR1 and CDR2: MDHEN, SYDVKM. CDR3 sequence: CASSFRNRGLRGNQPQHF. In nucleotides, the CDR3 is TGTGCCAGCAGTTTTAGGAACAGGGGGCTGAGGGGCAATCAGCCCCAGCATTTT.

This chain joins TRBV4-2 and TRBJ2-1, with 10 bases lining up with TRBD1. CDR3 length: 15 amino acids. V trimming: 1 base; J trimming: 8 bases; junction bases outside the gene matches: 5. Germline CDR1 and CDR2: LGHNA and YNFKEQ. The CDR3 protein is CASSQGTGGGDEQFF. CDR3 sequence (DNA): TGTGCCAGCAGCCAAGGGACAGGGGGAGGCGATGAGCAGTTCTTC.

V usage is TRBV4-3 and J usage is TRBJ2-7, with D possibly matching TRBD1 (6 bases). Germline CDR1 reads LGHNA; CDR2 reads YSLEER. The V and J ends lost 1 base and 2 bases respectively, with 12 bases between them. The CDR3 extends over 15 amino acids. The CDR3 protein is CASSQGGDIAYEQYF. In DNA, the CDR3 is TGCGCCAGCAGCCAAGGAGGGGACATCGCCTACGAGCAGTACTTC.

The rearrangement links TRBV27 to TRBJ2-3; 8 nucleotides match TRBD2. The V gene's germline CDR1 is MNHEY and CDR2 SMNVEV (reference sequence). V was clipped by 1 base and J by 2 bases; unmatched bases: 5. The CDR3 totals 16 residues. CDR3 sequence reads: CASSLLGLAHTDTQYF. DNA for the CDR3: TGTGCCAGCAGTTTATTAGGACTAGCACACACAGATACGCAGTATTTT.

The chain recombines TRBV4-3 with TRBJ2-7; D remains unclear. Germline loops: CDR1 LGHNA, CDR2 YSLEER. This CDR3 has 15 amino acids. The V gene lost 0 bases and the J gene lost 4 bases, with 13 bases spanning the gap. The CDR3 spells CASSQDKDRLYEQYF. CDR3 in DNA: TGCGCCAGCAGCCAAGATAAAGATCGGTTATACGAGCAGTACTTC.

The chain links TRBV6-4 to TRBJ2-7; D uncertain. This CDR3 comprises 11 residues. The germline CDR1 and CDR2 sequences are MRHNA and SNTAGT. V was pared by 6 bases and J by 2 bases, with 5 bases between. CDR3 coding DNA: TGTGCCAGCAGCTTAACCTACGAGCAGTACTTC. Translating it yields CASSLTYEQYF.

The chain couples TRBV29-1 to TRBJ2-5; 11 nucleotides align to TRBD1. The CDR3 is made up of 13 amino acids. V gave up 5 bases and J gave up 5 bases; unmatched junction bases: 4. Germline loops: CDR1 SQVTM, CDR2 ANQGSEA. CDR3 sequence reads: CSVWTGGNETQYF. CDR3 nucleotides: TGCAGCGTTTGGACAGGGGGCAACGAGACCCAGTACTTC.

The chain carries TRBV28 and TRBJ2-5; the D gene is possibly TRBD1 (5 bases). Trimming removed 4 bases at V and 5 bases at J, with 17 bases between. Germline CDR1 and CDR2: MDHEN and SYDVKM. The CDR3 spans 15 residues. DNA for the CDR3: TGTGCCAGCAGTTCCCTCATTGGGGCGGAGGAGACCCAGTACTTC. It is translated as CASSSLIGAEETQYF.

The chain joins TRBV27 to TRBJ1-5; possible D gene TRBD1, 6 bases. Per the germline V gene, CDR1 is MNHEY and CDR2 is SMNVEV (reference sequence). V dropped 9 bases and J dropped 4 bases, with 13 bases sitting between them. This CDR3 spans 13 amino acids. The CDR3 sequence is CASGTGQNQPQHF. CDR3 nucleotides: TGTGCCAGTGGAACCGGACAGAATCAGCCCCAGCATTTT.

The J gene is TRBJ1-1, the V gene TRBV4-3; 8 nucleotides agree with TRBD1. Germline V gives CDR1 LGHNA, CDR2 YSLEER. J was trimmed by 5 bases and V by 4 bases; bases with no gene match: 9. This CDR3 region has 15 residues. This CDR3 reads CASSLTGQGGTEAFF. The CDR3 DNA follows: TGCGCCAGCAGCCTCACTGGACAGGGTGGGACTGAAGCTTTCTTT.

V gene TRBV4-1 combines with J gene TRBJ2-7; 11 bases line up with TRBD2. The CDR3 spans 15 residues. CDR1 and CDR2 from the germline V gene are MGHRA and YSYEKL. The V and J ends lost 5 bases and 7 bases, in that order; junction bases with no gene match: 10. Here the CDR3 reads CASSALLAGAGEQYF. For the CDR3, the DNA is TGCGCCAGCAGCGCCTTACTAGCGGGAGCGGGGGAGCAGTACTTC.

The chain recombines TRBV27 with TRBJ2-5, with a weak D call TRBD2 (6 bases). The J call is in doubt because the DNA end fits TRBJ2-7 better. This CDR3 comprises 14 residues. From germline, CDR1 is MNHEY and CDR2 SMNVEV (reference sequence). CDR3: CASSRGLTDYEQYF. CDR3 DNA: TGTGCCAGCAGTCGCGGACTAACGGACTACGAGCAGTACTTC.

The gene calls are TRBV19 and TRBJ2-7; TRBD2 matches 9 bases. Germline V lookup: CDR1 LNHDA, CDR2 SQIVND (reference sequence). The V and J ends lost 1 base and 1 base, in that order; junction bases with no gene match: 8. CDR3 length: 17 residues. Here the CDR3 reads CASSIAASGIRSYEQYF. The CDR3 coding sequence is TGTGCCAGTAGTATAGCTGCTAGCGGGATACGGTCCTACGAGCAGTACTTC.

The chain has TRBV5-6 and TRBJ1-5, with D perhaps TRBD1 (5 bases). The CDR3 is 15 amino acids. Trimming pared 3 bases from V and 4 bases from J, leaving 14 bases between. Germline V gives CDR1 SGHDT, CDR2 YYEEEE. This CDR3 is CASSSRAGGNQPQHF. The CDR3 region has the DNA TGTGCCAGCAGCTCCAGGGCGGGGGGGAATCAGCCCCAGCATTTT.

V gene TRBV6-4 combines with J gene TRBJ2-1; TRBD2 aligns across 12 bases. CDR3 size: 17 residues. The V and J ends lost 3 bases and 5 bases, in that order; junction bases with no gene match: 8. CDR1 and CDR2 (germline): MRHNA, SNTAGT. The CDR3 sequence: CASSDRASGRENNEQFF. The CDR3, as DNA: TGTGCCAGCAGTGATCGGGCTAGCGGGAGGGAGAACAATGAGCAGTTCTTC.

This sequence joins TRBV2 and TRBJ1-1; the D gene is possibly TRBD1 (6 bases). Trimming left V 2 bases short and J 0 bases short, with 16 bases between. Per germline, CDR1 SNHLY and CDR2 FYNNEI. The CDR3 has 17 residues. CDR3 loop: CASSERGRGRMNTEAFF. The DNA for the CDR3 is TGTGCCAGCAGTGAAAGGGGCAGGGGTCGGATGAACACTGAAGCTTTCTTT. Together with reference TRBV2 and TRBJ1-1, the CDR3 gives the full variable domain: EPEVTQTPSHQVTQMGQEVILRCVPISNHLYFYWYRQILGQKVEFLVSFYNNEISEKSEIFDDQFSVERPDGSNFTLKIRSTKLEDSAMYFCASSERGRGRMNTEAFFGQGTRLTVV.

The chain links TRBV30 to TRBJ2-7, with 7 bases aligning to TRBD2. CDR1 GTSNPN and CDR2 SVGIG come from the germline V gene (reference sequence). This CDR3 has 15 amino acids. The V segment lost 3 bases and the J segment 3 bases; nucleotides outside the gene matches: 11. The CDR3 region has the DNA TGTGCCTGGAGGAGGGGCCTAGCGGAGTTCTACGAGCAGTACTTC. As protein: CAWRRGLAEFYEQYF.

The CDR3 coding sequence is TGTGCCAGCAGTCGGGGGTTGGATCAGCCCCAGCATTTT. This sequence encodes CASSRGLDQPQHF. V usage is TRBV6-5 and J usage is TRBJ1-5; D perhaps matches TRBD1 (5 bases). CDR3 length: 13 residues. Trimming took 5 bases from V and 5 from J, leaving 10 bases between them. The V gene's germline CDR1 is MNHEY and CDR2 SVGAGI.

The rearrangement links TRBV4-3 to TRBJ2-3, with 9 bases fitting TRBD1. The germline gives CDR1 LGHNA, CDR2 YSLEER. V shed 0 bases, J shed 6 bases, and the junction held 10 bases outside the gene matches. The CDR3 extends over 17 amino acids. The CDR3 DNA reads as TGCGCCAGCAGCCAAGAGGGACGACAGGGGGTAGGTGATACGCAGTATTTT. This translates into CASSQEGRQGVGDTQYF.

The chain's CDR3 is CASSRTRGEVTDTQYF. CDR3 in DNA: TGTGCCAGCAGCCGAACCCGCGGGGAGGTCACAGATACGCAGTATTTT. The chain couples TRBV14 to TRBJ2-3, with D perhaps TRBD2 (6 bases). The ends were cut back, 4 bases at V and 2 bases at J, with 16 bases in the middle. CDR3 size: 16 residues. Looked up from germline, CDR1 is SGHDN and CDR2 is FVKESK.

This clone was detected once. The rearrangement uses TRBV4-1 and TRBJ2-1; 8 bases map to TRBD2. This CDR3 contains 16 residues. Germline V gene lookup returns CDR1 MGHRA and CDR2 YSYEKL. V was clipped by 5 bases and J by 8 bases; unmatched bases: 14. The CDR3 sequence: CASSGRGAGARDEQFF. The DNA of the CDR3 is TGCGCCAGCAGCGGTCGGGGAGCGGGAGCGCGCGATGAGCAGTTCTTC.

The chain recombines TRBV5-4 with TRBJ2-2; D gene uncertain. The CDR3 is 15 amino acids. V was trimmed by 3 bases and J by 6 bases, leaving 15 bases between them. Germline assignment: CDR1 SGHNT and CDR2 YYREEE (reference sequence). The DNA of the CDR3 is TGTGCCAGCAGCTCCTGGGCCTCGGCCCCCGGGGAGCTGTTTTTT. This gives the protein CASSSWASAPGELFF.

The sample holds a few counts of this clone. The chain joins TRBV6-4 to TRBJ2-1, with a weak D call TRBD2 (6 bases). The CDR3 totals 15 residues. Germline V gene sequence: CDR1 MRHNA, CDR2 SNTAGT. Trimming left V 4 bases short and J 3 bases short, with 13 bases between. Here the CDR3 reads CASSAAGTGYNEQFF. The DNA of the CDR3 is TGTGCCAGCAGTGCGGCCGGGACTGGCTACAATGAGCAGTTCTTC.

The chain recombines TRBV7-3 with TRBJ2-7; the match to TRBD2 covers 12 bases. The CDR3 totals 14 residues. CDR1 SGHTA and CDR2 FQGTGA come from the germline V gene. V lost 4 bases, J lost 2 bases, and 0 bases stayed unmatched. As DNA, the CDR3 is TGTGCCAGCAGCTGGACTAGCGGGGCCTACGAGCAGTACTTC. Its translation is CASSWTSGAYEQYF. Based on the CDR3 plus reference TRBV7-3 and TRBJ2-7, the full variable domain is GAGVSQTPSNKVTEKGKYVELRCDPISGHTALYWYRQSLGQGPEFLIYFQGTGAADDSGLPNDRFFAVRPEGSVSTLKIQRTERGDSAVYLCASSWTSGAYEQYFGPGTRLTVT.

V gene TRBV19 combines with J gene TRBJ2-2; TRBD2 matches at 13 bases. V was clipped by 11 bases and J by 6 bases; unmatched bases: 6. The CDR3 totals 14 residues. Germline V gene sequence: CDR1 LNHDA, CDR2 SQIVND (reference sequence). CDR3 in amino acids: CAATSGRAPGELFF. CDR3 nucleotide sequence: TGTGCCGCCACTAGCGGGAGGGCCCCCGGGGAGCTGTTTTTT.

The table lists this clone with a few counts. J is TRBJ2-1 and V is TRBV7-3; 8 positions agree with TRBD2. This CDR3 spans 18 amino acids. The V and J ends lost 6 bases and 1 base, in that order; junction bases with no gene match: 14. Per germline, CDR1 SGHTA and CDR2 FQGTGA. The CDR3 spells CASSLIAGGGLSYNEQFF. In DNA, the CDR3 is TGTGCCAGCAGTCTCATCGCGGGGGGAGGGCTGTCCTACAATGAGCAGTTCTTC.

DNA for the CDR3: TGTGCCAGCAGCTTAAGTCTAGCGGGAGCTGATACGCAGTATTTT. Translated: CASSLSLAGADTQYF. The V and J genes are TRBV11-3 and TRBJ2-3; 10 bases match TRBD2. The CDR3 sequence is 15 residues long. Trimming took 2 bases from V and 6 from J; bases not matched to a gene: 5. Germline lookup yields CDR1 SGHNT and CDR2 YENEEA.

This clone appeared once. The chain uses TRBV28 and TRBJ2-1; tentative D call: TRBD1 (6 bases). V lost 8 bases and J lost 4, with 9 bases in between. Germline V lookup: CDR1 MDHEN, CDR2 SYDVKM. The CDR3 is 12 amino acids. DNA for the CDR3: TGTGCCAGCGAAGGGGGATACAATGAGCAGTTCTTC. Encoded protein: CASEGGYNEQFF.